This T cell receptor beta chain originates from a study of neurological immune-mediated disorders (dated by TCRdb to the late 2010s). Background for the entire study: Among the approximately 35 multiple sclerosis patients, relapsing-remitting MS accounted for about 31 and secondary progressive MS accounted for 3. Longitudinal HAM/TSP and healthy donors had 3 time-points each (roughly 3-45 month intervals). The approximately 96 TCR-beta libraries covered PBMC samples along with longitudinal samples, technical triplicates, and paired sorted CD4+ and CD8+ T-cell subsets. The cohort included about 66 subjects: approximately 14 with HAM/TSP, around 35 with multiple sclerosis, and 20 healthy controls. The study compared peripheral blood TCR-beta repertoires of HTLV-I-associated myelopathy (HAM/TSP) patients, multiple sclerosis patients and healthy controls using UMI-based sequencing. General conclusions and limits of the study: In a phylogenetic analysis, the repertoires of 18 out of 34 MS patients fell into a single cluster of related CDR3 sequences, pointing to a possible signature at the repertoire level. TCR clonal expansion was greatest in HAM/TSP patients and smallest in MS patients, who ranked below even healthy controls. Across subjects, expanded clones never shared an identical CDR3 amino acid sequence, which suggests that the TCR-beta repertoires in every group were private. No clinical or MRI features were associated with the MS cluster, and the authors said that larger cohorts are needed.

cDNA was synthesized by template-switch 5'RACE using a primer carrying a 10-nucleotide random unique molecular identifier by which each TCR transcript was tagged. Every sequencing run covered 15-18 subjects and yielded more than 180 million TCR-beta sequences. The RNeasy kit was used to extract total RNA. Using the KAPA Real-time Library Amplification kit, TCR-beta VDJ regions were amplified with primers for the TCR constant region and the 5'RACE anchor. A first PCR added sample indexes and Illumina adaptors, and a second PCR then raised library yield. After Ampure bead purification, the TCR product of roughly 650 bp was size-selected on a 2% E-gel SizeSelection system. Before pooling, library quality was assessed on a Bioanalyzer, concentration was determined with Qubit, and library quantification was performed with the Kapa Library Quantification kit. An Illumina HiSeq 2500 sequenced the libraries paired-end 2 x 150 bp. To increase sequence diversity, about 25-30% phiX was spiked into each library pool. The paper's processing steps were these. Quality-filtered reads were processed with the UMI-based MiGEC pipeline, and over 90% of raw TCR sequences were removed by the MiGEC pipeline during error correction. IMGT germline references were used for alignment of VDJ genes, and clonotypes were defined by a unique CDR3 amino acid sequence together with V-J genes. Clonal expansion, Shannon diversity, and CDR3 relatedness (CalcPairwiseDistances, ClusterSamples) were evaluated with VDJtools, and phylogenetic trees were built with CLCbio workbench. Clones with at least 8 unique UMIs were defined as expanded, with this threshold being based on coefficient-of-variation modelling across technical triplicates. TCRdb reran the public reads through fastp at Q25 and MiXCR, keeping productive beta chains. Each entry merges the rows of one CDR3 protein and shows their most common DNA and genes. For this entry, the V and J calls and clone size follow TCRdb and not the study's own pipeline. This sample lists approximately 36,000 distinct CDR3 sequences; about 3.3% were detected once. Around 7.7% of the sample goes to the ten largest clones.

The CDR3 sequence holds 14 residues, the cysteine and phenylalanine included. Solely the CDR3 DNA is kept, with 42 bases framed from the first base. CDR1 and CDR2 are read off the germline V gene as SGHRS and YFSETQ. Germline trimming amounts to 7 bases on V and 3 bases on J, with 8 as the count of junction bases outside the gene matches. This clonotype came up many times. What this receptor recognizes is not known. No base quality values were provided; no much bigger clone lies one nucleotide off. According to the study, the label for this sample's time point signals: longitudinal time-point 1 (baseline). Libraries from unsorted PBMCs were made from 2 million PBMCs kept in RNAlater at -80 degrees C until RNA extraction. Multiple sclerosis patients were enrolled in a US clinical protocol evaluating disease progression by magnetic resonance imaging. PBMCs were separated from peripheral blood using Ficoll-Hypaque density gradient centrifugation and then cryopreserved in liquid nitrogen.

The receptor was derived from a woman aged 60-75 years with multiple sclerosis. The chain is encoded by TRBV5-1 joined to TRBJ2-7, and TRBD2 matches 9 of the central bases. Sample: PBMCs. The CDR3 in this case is CASAWGSGGYEQYF. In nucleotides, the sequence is TGCGCCAGCGCGTGGGGTAGCGGGGGCTACGAGCAGTACTTC.